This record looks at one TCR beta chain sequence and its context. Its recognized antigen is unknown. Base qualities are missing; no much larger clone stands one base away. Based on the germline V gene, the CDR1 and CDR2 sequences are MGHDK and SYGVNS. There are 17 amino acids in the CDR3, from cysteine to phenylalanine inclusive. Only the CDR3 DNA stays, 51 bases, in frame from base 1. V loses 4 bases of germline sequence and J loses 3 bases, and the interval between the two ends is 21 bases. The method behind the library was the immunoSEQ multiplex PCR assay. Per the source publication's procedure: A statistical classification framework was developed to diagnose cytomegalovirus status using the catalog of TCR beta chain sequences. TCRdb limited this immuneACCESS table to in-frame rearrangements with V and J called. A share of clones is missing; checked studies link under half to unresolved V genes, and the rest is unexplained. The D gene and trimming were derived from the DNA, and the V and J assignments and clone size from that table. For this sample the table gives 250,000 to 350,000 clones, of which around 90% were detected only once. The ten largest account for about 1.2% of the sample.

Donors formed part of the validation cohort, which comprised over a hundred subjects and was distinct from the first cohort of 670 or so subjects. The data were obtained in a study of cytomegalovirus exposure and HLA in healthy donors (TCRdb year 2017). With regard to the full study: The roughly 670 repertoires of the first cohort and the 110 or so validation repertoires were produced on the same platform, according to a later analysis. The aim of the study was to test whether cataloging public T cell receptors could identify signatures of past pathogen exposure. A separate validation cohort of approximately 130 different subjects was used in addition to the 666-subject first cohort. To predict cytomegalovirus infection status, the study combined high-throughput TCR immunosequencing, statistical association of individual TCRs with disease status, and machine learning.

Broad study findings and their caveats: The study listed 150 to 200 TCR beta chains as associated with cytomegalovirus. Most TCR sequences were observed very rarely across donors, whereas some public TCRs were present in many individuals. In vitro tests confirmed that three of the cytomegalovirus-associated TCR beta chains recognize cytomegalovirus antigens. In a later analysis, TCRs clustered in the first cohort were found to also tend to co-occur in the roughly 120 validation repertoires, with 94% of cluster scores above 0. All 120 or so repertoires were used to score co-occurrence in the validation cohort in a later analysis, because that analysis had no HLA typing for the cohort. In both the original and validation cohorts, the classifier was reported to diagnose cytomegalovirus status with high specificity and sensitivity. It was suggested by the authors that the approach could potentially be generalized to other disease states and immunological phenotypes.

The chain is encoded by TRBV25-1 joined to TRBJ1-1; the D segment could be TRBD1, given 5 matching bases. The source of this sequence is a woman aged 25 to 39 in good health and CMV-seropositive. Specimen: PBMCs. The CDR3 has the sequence CASSAGGVPPLYTEAFF. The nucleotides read TGTGCCAGCAGTGCCGGAGGGGTGCCCCCTCTTTACACTGAAGCTTTCTTT.